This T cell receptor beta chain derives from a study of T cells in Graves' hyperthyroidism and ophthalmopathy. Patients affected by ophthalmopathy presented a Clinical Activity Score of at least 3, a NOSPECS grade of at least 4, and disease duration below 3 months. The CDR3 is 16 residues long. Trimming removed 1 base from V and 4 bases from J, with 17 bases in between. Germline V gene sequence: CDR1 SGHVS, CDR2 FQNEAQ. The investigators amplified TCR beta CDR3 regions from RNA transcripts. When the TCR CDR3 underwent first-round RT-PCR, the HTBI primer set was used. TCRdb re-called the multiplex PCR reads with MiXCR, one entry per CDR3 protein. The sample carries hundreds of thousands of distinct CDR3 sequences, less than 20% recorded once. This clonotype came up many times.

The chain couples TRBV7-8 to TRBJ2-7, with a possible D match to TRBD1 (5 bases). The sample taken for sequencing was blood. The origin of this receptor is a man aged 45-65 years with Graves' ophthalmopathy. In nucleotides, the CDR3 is TGTGCCAGCAGCTTAGGGAAGGCCGCAGGGCGATACGAGCAGTACTTC. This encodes CASSLGKAAGRYEQYF.